Each of the 21 T cell receptor beta chains below was sequenced from the same sample in a study of Graves' ophthalmopathy and Graves' hyperthyroidism (dated by TCRdb to 2016 to 2019). The instrument was an Illumina HiSeq 2000. For repertoire sequencing, TCR beta CDR3 regions were amplified from RNA transcripts. The first round of RT-PCR was done with HTBI primers and the Qiagen OneStep RT-PCR kit, and was followed by a second round of multiplex PCR, then size selection and purification. The public reads were reprocessed in TCRdb via fastp at Q25 and MiXCR, keeping in-frame beta chains. Each CDR3 protein gets just one entry, which takes the most common genes and DNA from the rows behind it. A total of 600,000 to 950,000 distinct CDR3 sequences appear in this sample, roughly two fifths of them only once. The top ten hold 44% of the sample. The sample comprised peripheral blood. The source of these receptors is an adult man with Graves' ophthalmopathy.

Remarks on this clonotype: One end of the junction is discordant with germline, which a read error may explain. The CDR3 spells CAISLGKAPKTQYF. Here the CDR3 DNA reads TGTGCCATCAGCTTAGGGAAGGCCCCAAAGACCCAGTACTTC. The genes are TRBV7-9 and TRBJ2-5; D gene unclear. CDR3 length: 14 amino acids. Germline loops: CDR1 SEHNR, CDR2 FQNEAQ (reference sequence).

In the case of this clonotype: At one boundary the junction diverges from the germline segment, which might be a read error. The chain couples TRBV24-1 to TRBJ1-1; 7 bases agree with TRBD1. Germline assignment: CDR1 KGHDR and CDR2 SFDVKD. The CDR3 has 15 amino acids. The DNA for the CDR3 is TGTGCCAGCAGTTTAAGACAGGGCGTGAACACTGAAGCTTTCTTT. This encodes CASSLRQGVNTEAFF.

This clonotype has a count of ten or more. V usage is TRBV7-6 and J usage is TRBJ2-5, with 14 positions matching TRBD2. The germline CDR1 and CDR2 sequences are SGHVS and FNYEAQ. The trim removed 8 bases at V and 4 bases at J, leaving 0 bases unmatched. The CDR3 is 13 amino acids. In nucleotides, the CDR3 is TGTGCCAGCGGACTAGCGGGAGGAGAGACCCAGTACTTC. This codes for CASGLAGGETQYF.

This clonotype was seen a handful of times. The chain employs TRBV10-3 and TRBJ1-6; D is unclear. Germline CDR1 and CDR2: ENHRY and SYGVKD. This CDR3 contains 14 residues. Deletions cut 10 bases from V and 6 bases from J, with 16 bases between. The CDR3 loop reads CASRPSKGNSPLHF. CDR3 nucleotide sequence: TGTGCCAGCAGGCCGTCCAAGGGTAATTCACCCCTCCACTTT.

This clonotype was observed a few times. This chain connects TRBV19 to TRBJ2-2; D may correspond to TRBD1 or TRBD2 (5 bases each). Germline values: CDR1 LNHDA, CDR2 SQIVND (reference sequence). The V gene lost 10 bases and the J gene lost 3 bases, with 15 bases spanning the gap. The CDR3 consists of 14 residues. The chain's CDR3 is CATEGPKYTGELFF. CDR3 nucleotide sequence: TGTGCCACAGAGGGACCCAAGTACACCGGGGAGCTGTTTTTT.

This clonotype occurred a few times. The chain joins TRBV7-9 to TRBJ2-5, with D possibly TRBD1 on 6 matching bases. Germline lookup yields CDR1 SEHNR and CDR2 FQNEAQ (reference sequence). The ends were cut back, 6 bases at V and 0 bases at J, with 17 bases in the middle. The CDR3 has 16 amino acids. CDR3 DNA sequence: TGTGCCAGCAGTTTTGCGACAGGTCCCCACCAAGAGACCCAGTACTTC. This encodes CASSFATGPHQETQYF.

This clonotype occurred many times. CDR3 sequence: CASSYSNRGDEAFF. DNA of the CDR3: TGTGCCAGCAGTTACTCGAATCGGGGGGATGAAGCTTTCTTT. The gene calls are TRBV6-6 and TRBJ1-1; a weak D match, TRBD1 (5 bases). Trimming left V 0 bases short and J 7 bases short, with 12 bases between. This CDR3 has 14 residues. CDR1 MNHNY and CDR2 SVGAGI come from the germline V gene (reference sequence).

This clonotype has just a few counts. V usage is TRBV19 and J usage is TRBJ2-5; TRBD1 matches 8 bases. The CDR3 extends over 15 amino acids. The V gene end was trimmed by 9 bases and the J gene end by 4 bases; junction bases not matched to a gene: 13. From germline, CDR1 is LNHDA and CDR2 SQIVND (reference sequence). The CDR3 reads CASSSDLDRVETQYF. The CDR3 DNA is TGTGCCAGCAGTTCCGACTTGGACAGGGTAGAGACCCAGTACTTC.

Many counts were recorded for this clonotype. The chain is built from TRBV29-1 and TRBJ2-5; 10 nucleotides line up with TRBD2. V shed 7 bases and J 5 bases; nucleotides not matched to a gene: 13. This CDR3 is built from 15 residues. Per germline, CDR1 SQVTM and CDR2 ANQGSEA. For the CDR3, the DNA is TGCAGCGGAGCCGGGACTAGCGCTTCCCGGGAGACCCAGTACTTC. Protein sequence: CSGAGTSASRETQYF.

The J gene is TRBJ2-7, the V gene TRBV4-2, with 10 bases that match TRBD2. This CDR3 has 16 amino acids. V dropped 1 base and J dropped 4; count of bases not matched to a gene: 7. Germline-derived CDR1 and CDR2 are LGHNA and YNFKEQ. The CDR3 spells CASSQGTSGDLYEQYF. Here the CDR3 DNA reads TGTGCCAGCAGCCAAGGGACTAGCGGAGACCTTTACGAGCAGTACTTC.

V usage is TRBV7-6 and J usage is TRBJ1-5, with D perhaps matching TRBD1 (6 bases). CDR1 and CDR2 from the germline V gene are SGHVS and FNYEAQ. CDR3 size: 16 residues. Trimming pared 3 bases from V and 7 bases from J, leaving 19 bases between. As DNA, the CDR3 is TGTGCCAGCAGCTTGGGGGCTAGCGGGAGGGAGCAGCCCCAGCATTTT. It yields the protein CASSLGASGREQPQHF. The full variable domain, its missing parts supplied by reference TRBV7-6 and TRBJ1-5, is GAGVSQSPRYKVTKRGQDVALRCDPISGHVSLYWYRQALGQGPEFLTYFNYEAQQDKSGLPNDRFSAERPEGSISTLTIQRTEQRDSAMYRCASSLGASGREQPQHFGDGTRLSIL.

Points on this clonotype: With a much larger clone just one base away, this may be a read error. The chain recombines TRBV12-3 or TRBV12-4 with TRBJ1-1; D perhaps matches TRBD1 (5 bases). The CDR3 loop spans 13 amino acids. CDR3: CVSTGARWTEAFF. The CDR3 DNA reads as TGTGTCAGCACAGGAGCGAGGTGGACTGAAGCTTTCTTT.

J is TRBJ1-4 and V is TRBV7-8; perhaps TRBD1 as D (6 bases). V dropped 1 base and J dropped 8 bases, with 14 bases sitting between them. CDR1 is SGHVS and CDR2 is FQNEAQ in the germline V gene. The CDR3 sequence is 15 residues long. CDR3 coding DNA: TGTGCCAGCAGCTTAGTGTCAGCCGGGGGCGAAAAACTGTTTTTT. Translating it yields CASSLVSAGGEKLFF.

This clonotype was observed at least ten times. CDR3 in amino acids: CASSVRLNTEAFF. The CDR3 bases are TGCGCCAGCAGCGTCCGTTTGAACACTGAAGCTTTCTTT. The rearrangement uses TRBV5-1 and TRBJ1-1, with unresolved D. This CDR3 spans 13 amino acids. Per germline, CDR1 SGHRS and CDR2 YFSETQ. Trimming removed 4 bases at V and 0 bases at J, with 7 bases between.

Concerning this clonotype itself: At one end, the junction sequence differs from germline, possibly due to a read error. The chain uses TRBV7-2 and TRBJ2-7, with D maybe TRBD2 (5 bases). Germline V lookup: CDR1 SGHTA, CDR2 FQGNSA. The CDR3 is made up of 14 amino acids. The CDR3 spells CASSPRLAVYEQYF. The DNA of the CDR3 is TGCGCCAGCAGCCCCCGCCTAGCTGTCTACGAGCAGTACTTC. The full variable domain, rest sourced from reference TRBV7-2 and TRBJ2-7, is GAGVSQSPSNKVTEKGKDVELRCDPISGHTALYWYRQSLGQGLEFLIYFQGNSAPDKSGLPSDRFSAERTGGSVSTLTIQRTQQEDSAVYLCASSPRLAVYEQYFGPGTRLTVT.

This clonotype was counted a few times. This rearrangement joins TRBV2 to TRBJ2-2; D is ambiguous. Germline CDR1 reads SNHLY; CDR2 reads FYNNEI. The V end was cut by 4 bases, the J end by 8 bases, with 5 bases between. This CDR3 is built from 11 residues. The CDR3 spells CASSVIGELFF. CDR3 DNA sequence: TGTGCCAGCAGTGTAATTGGGGAGCTGTTTTTT.

In the case of this clonotype: A single base separates this from a much larger clone, so it may be a read error. The V gene is TRBV7-9, the J gene TRBJ1-5; D call uncertain. The germline V gene has CDR1 SEHNR and CDR2 FQNEAQ (reference sequence). Trimming stripped 5 bases from V and 9 bases from J, with 14 bases between. The CDR3 runs to 13 residues. This CDR3 is CASSLQPLSPQHF. The CDR3 DNA is TGTGCCAGCAGCCTCCAGCCTCTTTCGCCCCAGCATTTT.

This clonotype was counted a few times. The rearrangement joins TRBV19 to TRBJ2-5, with a weak D call TRBD1 (5 bases). The CDR3 consists of 14 residues. Germline loops: CDR1 LNHDA, CDR2 SQIVND (reference sequence). Trimming shortened V by 5 bases and J by 1 base, and 11 bases separated the two germline ends. CDR3 nucleotide sequence: TGTGCCAGTAGTGTCCCAGGGCTCCAAGAGACCCAGTACTTC. Translation gives CASSVPGLQETQYF.

The rearrangement joins TRBV7-2 to TRBJ1-6, with D perhaps matching TRBD1 (5 bases). V was trimmed by 5 bases and J by 4 bases, leaving 15 bases between them. Per germline, CDR1 SGHTA and CDR2 FQGNSA. The length of the CDR3 is 16 residues. CDR3 residues: CASSPAGLAYNSPLHF. The DNA of the CDR3 is TGTGCCAGCAGCCCCGCAGGGTTAGCGTATAATTCACCCCTCCACTTT.

V gene TRBV10-2 combines with J gene TRBJ1-5, with TRBD1 matching over 8 bases. V gave up 6 bases and J gave up 6 bases; unmatched junction bases: 7. The CDR3 runs 14 residues. Looked up from germline, CDR1 is WSHSY and CDR2 is SAAADI. This CDR3 is CASSPQGAAQPQHF. For the CDR3, the DNA is TGCGCCAGCAGCCCTCAGGGGGCGGCTCAGCCCCAGCATTTT.

In nucleotides, the CDR3 is TGTGCCAGCAGCTTAGGTTCTGCGCAGAGGTATACCGGGGAGCTGTTTTTT. Translated, it gives CASSLGSAQRYTGELFF. The chain couples TRBV7-8 to TRBJ2-2; D unresolved. Trimming pared 1 base from V and 5 bases from J, leaving 17 bases between. The CDR3 is 17 amino acids. Per germline, CDR1 SGHVS and CDR2 FQNEAQ.